This T cell receptor beta chain was profiled in a study of blood T cell repertoires in COVID-19. Original analysis: Amplification with reference gene primers provided the estimates of nucleated cell counts. The protocol was immunoSEQ multiplex PCR, while the TCRdb copy is restricted to in-frame clones and leaves out a portion. That table is the source of V, J and clone size, and D and trimming were worked out from the DNA. The profile shows about 95,000 clones, more than 70% of them singletons. The CDR3 contains 14 residues. V was cut by 4 bases and J by 6 bases, with 15 bases left in between. Germline values: CDR1 LNHDA, CDR2 SQIVND (reference sequence). This clone was seen more than once but under ten times.

This chain uses TRBV19 with TRBJ1-1; D is unclear. The sequence was collected from a human donor in a cohort sampled during active COVID-19. The specimen was peripheral blood. CDR3 sequence reads: CASSNTHLSPEAFF. CDR3 nucleotides: TGTGCCAGTAGTAATACCCATCTGAGCCCTGAAGCTTTCTTT.